A selection of T cell receptor beta chains follows, all from one sample in a study of CD8 T cells in ankylosing spondylitis. One entry per CDR3 protein, called by TCRdb with MiXCR from the 5' RACE reads. Among over 110,000 distinct CDR3 sequences, roughly 8.4% were seen once, and the ten largest hold about 7.1%. The material sequenced was synovial fluid, either unsorted or a sorted T cell fraction (not recorded which). These receptors originate from a male donor with ankylosing spondylitis. CDR3s include the opening cysteine and the closing phenylalanine or tryptophan. The D gene is left open where the match is weak. Only some rows state a clone size, as once, few, many or a class for expanded clones.

d_call: TRBD2; j_call: TRBJ2-3; v_call: TRBV20-1; clone_size: NA; cdr3_nt: TGCAGTGCCGTGACTAGCGGGGGATCGGATACGCAGTATTTT; cdr3_aa: CSAVTSGGSDTQYF
d_call: NA; j_call: TRBJ2-2; v_call: TRBV29-1; clone_size: many; cdr3_nt: TGCAGCGGGGGGTTAGCGACCGGGGAGCTGTTTTTT; cdr3_aa: CSGGLATGELFF
d_call: NA; j_call: TRBJ2-7; v_call: TRBV7-2; clone_size: few; cdr3_nt: TGTGCCAGCAGCTTAGGGGGGGATTTTTCCTACGAGCAGTACTTC; cdr3_aa: CASSLGGDFSYEQYF
d_call: TRBD1; j_call: TRBJ1-5; v_call: TRBV7-2; clone_size: NA; cdr3_nt: TGTGCCAGCAGCTCCACAGGGGGGAATCAGCCCCAGCATTTT; cdr3_aa: CASSSTGGNQPQHF
d_call: NA; j_call: TRBJ1-1; v_call: TRBV12-3/TRBV12-4; clone_size: few; cdr3_nt: TGTGCCAGCAGTTTAGTATGGGGAGCGGCTTTCTTT; cdr3_aa: CASSLVWGAAFF
d_call: TRBD1; j_call: TRBJ1-2; v_call: TRBV2; clone_size: many; cdr3_nt: TGTGCCAGCAATCTGGGACAGCCCGCCGGGGGCTACACCTTC; cdr3_aa: CASNLGQPAGGYTF
d_call: NA; j_call: TRBJ2-7; v_call: TRBV28; clone_size: many; cdr3_nt: TGTGCCAGCTTCCGTAGGGGGAGTCGTGGGTACGAGCAGTACTTC; cdr3_aa: CASFRRGSRGYEQYF
d_call: NA; j_call: TRBJ1-6; v_call: TRBV10-3; clone_size: many; cdr3_nt: TGTGCCATCAGCCCGGACGGAATGAGTTCACCCCTCCACTTT; cdr3_aa: CAISPDGMSSPLHF
d_call: NA; j_call: TRBJ1-5; v_call: TRBV6-1; clone_size: many; cdr3_nt: TGTGCCAGCAGTGTCCTCGGGACATCTTATCAGCCCCAGCATTTT; cdr3_aa: CASSVLGTSYQPQHF
d_call: NA; j_call: TRBJ2-1; v_call: TRBV7-9; clone_size: many; cdr3_nt: TGTGCCAGCAGCTTAGCGCTCGCCGGCTCCTACAATGAGCAGTTCTTC; cdr3_aa: CASSLALAGSYNEQFF
d_call: NA; j_call: TRBJ2-5; v_call: TRBV10-1; clone_size: NA; cdr3_nt: TGCGCCAGCAGTGAGTCTCTGGGGACCCAGTACTTC; cdr3_aa: CASSESLGTQYF
d_call: TRBD1; j_call: TRBJ2-3; v_call: TRBV5-1; clone_size: many; cdr3_nt: TGCGCCAGCAGGTGGACAGGGGACACAGATACGCAGTATTTT; cdr3_aa: CASRWTGDTDTQYF
d_call: NA; j_call: TRBJ2-2; v_call: TRBV5-1; clone_size: many; cdr3_nt: TGCGCCAGCAGCTTGGGTAGCGCCCGGAACACCGGGGAGCTGTTTTTT; cdr3_aa: CASSLGSARNTGELFF
d_call: NA; j_call: TRBJ2-4; v_call: TRBV6-2/TRBV6-3; clone_size: many; cdr3_nt: TGTGCCAGCGGGAAGTTCCAGAACATTCAGTACTTC; cdr3_aa: CASGKFQNIQYF